This T cell receptor beta chain is drawn from a study of vaccination effects on CD4 cells after COVID-19. Study as a whole: Participants completed two doses of the BNT162b2 or mRNA-1273 vaccine.

With 10 to 11 days of culture completed, CD4+ T cells were isolated. Sequencing used immunoSEQ multiplex PCR; TCRdb keeps in-frame clones, though not all of them. The sample yields 50,000 to 70,000 clones, 65% to 75% seen once. Regarding this clone: The antigen remains undetermined.

Study-wide results and caveats: Convalescents showed post-vaccine spike-reactive clones that were mainly new vaccine-induced clones.

This CDR3 comprises 15 residues. Trimming cost V 4 bases and J 5 bases, with 15 bases left between them. Germline V gene lookup returns CDR1 SGHKS and CDR2 YYEKEE (reference sequence). This chain connects TRBV5-5 to TRBJ1-4; D is uncertain. The sequence was collected from a human donor who had a prior SARS-CoV-2 infection. The material was CD4+ T cells from PBMCs cultured without peptide, obtained before COVID-19 vaccination. DNA for the CDR3: TGTGCCAGCAGCATGGACGGTACCCGAAATGAAAAACTGTTTTTT. Encoded protein: CASSMDGTRNEKLFF.